This T cell receptor (beta chain) was identified during a study of T cell responses to AZD1222 COVID-19 vaccine. TCRdb keeps only in-frame clones here, not all; method: immunoSEQ multiplex PCR. The data hold 150,000 or so clones, with about 92% observed a single time. The V and J ends lost 2 bases and 1 base respectively, with 12 bases between them. The CDR3 is made up of 16 amino acids. Germline V gene sequence: CDR1 MDHEN, CDR2 SYDVKM. This receptor was obtained from an adult in good health. Source: peripheral blood, taken on day 0 of MenACWY control vaccination. This rearrangement joins TRBV28 to TRBJ2-4; a weak D match, TRBD1 (5 bases). The CDR3 DNA reads as TGTGCCAGCAGTTTACCAGGGCGAGGCGCCAAAAACATTCAGTACTTC. Protein product: CASSLPGRGAKNIQYF.